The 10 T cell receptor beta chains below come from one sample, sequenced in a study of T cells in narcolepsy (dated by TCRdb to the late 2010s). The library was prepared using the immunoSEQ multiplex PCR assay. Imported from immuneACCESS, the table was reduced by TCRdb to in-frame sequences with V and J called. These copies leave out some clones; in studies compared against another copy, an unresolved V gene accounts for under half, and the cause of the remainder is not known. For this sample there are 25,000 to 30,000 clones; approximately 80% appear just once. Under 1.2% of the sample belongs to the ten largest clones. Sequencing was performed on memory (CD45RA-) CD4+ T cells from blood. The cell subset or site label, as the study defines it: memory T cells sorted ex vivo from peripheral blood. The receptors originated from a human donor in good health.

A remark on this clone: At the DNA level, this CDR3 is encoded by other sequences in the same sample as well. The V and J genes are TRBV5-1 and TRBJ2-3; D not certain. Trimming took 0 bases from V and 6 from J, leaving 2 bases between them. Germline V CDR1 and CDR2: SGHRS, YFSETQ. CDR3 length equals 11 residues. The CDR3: CASSLEDTQYF. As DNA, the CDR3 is TGCGCCAGCAGCTTGGAGGATACGCAGTATTTT.

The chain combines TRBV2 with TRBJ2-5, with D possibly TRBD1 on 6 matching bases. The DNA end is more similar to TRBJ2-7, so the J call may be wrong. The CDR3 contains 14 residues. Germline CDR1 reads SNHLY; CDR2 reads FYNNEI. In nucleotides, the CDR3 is TGTGCCAGCAGTGAACAGGGGCCGTCCTACGAGCAGTACTTC. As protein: CASSEQGPSYEQYF.

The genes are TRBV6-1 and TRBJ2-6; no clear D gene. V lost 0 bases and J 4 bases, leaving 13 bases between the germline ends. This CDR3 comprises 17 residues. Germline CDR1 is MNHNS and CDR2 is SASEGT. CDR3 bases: TGTGCCAGCAGTGAAGCGCTTAGGGCGGACGGGGCCAACGTCCTGACTTTC. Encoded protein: CASSEALRADGANVLTF.

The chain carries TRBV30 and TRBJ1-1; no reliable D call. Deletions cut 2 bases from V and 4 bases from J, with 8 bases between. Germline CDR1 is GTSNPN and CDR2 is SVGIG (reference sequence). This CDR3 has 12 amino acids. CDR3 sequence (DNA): TGTGCCTGGAGTCCCTGGGGCACTGAAGCTTTCTTT. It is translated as CAWSPWGTEAFF.

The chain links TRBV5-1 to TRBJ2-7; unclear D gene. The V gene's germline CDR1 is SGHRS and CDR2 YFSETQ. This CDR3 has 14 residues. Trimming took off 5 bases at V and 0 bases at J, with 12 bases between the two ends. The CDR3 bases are TGCGCCAGCAGTTCTTTTTCCGTCTCCTACGAGCAGTACTTC. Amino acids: CASSSFSVSYEQYF. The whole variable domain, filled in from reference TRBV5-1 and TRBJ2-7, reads KAGVTQTPRYLIKTRGQQVTLSCSPISGHRSVSWYQQTPGQGLQFLFEYFSETQRNKGNFPGRFSGRQFSNSRSEMNVSTLELGDSALYLCASSSFSVSYEQYFGPGTRLTVT.

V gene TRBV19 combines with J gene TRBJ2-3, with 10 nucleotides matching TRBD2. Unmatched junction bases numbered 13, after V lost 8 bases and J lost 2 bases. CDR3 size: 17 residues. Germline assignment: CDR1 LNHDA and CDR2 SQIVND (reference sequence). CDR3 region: CASGKSSGRSPTDTQYF. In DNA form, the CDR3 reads TGTGCCAGTGGGAAGTCTAGCGGGAGATCCCCCACAGATACGCAGTATTTT.

CDR3 in DNA: TGTGCCAGCAGCCTGATGGTGAGCTCCTACAATGAGCAGTTCTTC. Translation gives CASSLMVSSYNEQFF. This chain links TRBV7-3 with TRBJ2-1; D is ambiguous. The V and J ends lost 5 bases and 0 bases respectively, with 11 bases between them. This CDR3 region has 15 residues. The germline V gene has CDR1 SGHTA and CDR2 FQGTGA.

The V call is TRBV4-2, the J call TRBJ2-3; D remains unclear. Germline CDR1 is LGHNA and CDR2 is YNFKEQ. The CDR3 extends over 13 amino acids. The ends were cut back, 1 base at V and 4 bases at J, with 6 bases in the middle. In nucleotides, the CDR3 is TGTGCCAGCAGCCAAGGACGGGCAGATACGCAGTATTTT. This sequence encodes CASSQGRADTQYF.

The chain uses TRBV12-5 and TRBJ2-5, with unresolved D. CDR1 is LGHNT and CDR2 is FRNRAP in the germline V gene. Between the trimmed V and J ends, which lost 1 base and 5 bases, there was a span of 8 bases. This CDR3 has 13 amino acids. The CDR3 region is CASGLGVGETQYF. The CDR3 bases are TGTGCTAGTGGTTTGGGAGTCGGGGAGACCCAGTACTTC.

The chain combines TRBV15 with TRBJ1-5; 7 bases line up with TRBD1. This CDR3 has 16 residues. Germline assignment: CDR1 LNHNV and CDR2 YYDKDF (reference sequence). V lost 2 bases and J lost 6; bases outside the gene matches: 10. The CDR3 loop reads CATSRLDRAVGQPQHF. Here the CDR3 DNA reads TGTGCCACCAGCAGACTTGACAGGGCTGTCGGTCAGCCCCAGCATTTT.